Described below is a single TCR beta chain sequence and its context. The method was immunoSEQ multiplex PCR; TCRdb's version includes in-frame clones alone and lacks a portion of them. The data hold about 350,000 clones, with around 92% observed a single time. The source of the sample is a study of Ad26.COV2.S vaccination and SARS-CoV-2 variants. Sequences were derived from peripheral blood, sampled after recovery from COVID-19. The sequence was obtained from a human donor who had recovered from COVID-19.

The CDR3 DNA is TGTGCCAGCAGCCCAGGAGGCACTGAGCTCTATGGCTACACCTTC. It codes for CASSPGGTELYGYTF. The gene calls are TRBV5-5 and TRBJ1-2; D uncertain. CDR3 length: 15 amino acids. V lost 4 bases and J lost 4, with 17 bases in between. Germline CDR1 reads SGHKS; CDR2 reads YYEKEE (reference sequence).